This entry is about one TCR beta chain. Its antigen remains unidentified. The data are from a study of cytomegalovirus exposure and HLA in healthy donors. Study details: Ancestry clustering placed about 86% of around 400 genotyped donors in the Caucasian-associated cluster.

J lost 7 bases, V lost 4 bases, and 5 bases had no gene match. The CDR3 has 15 amino acids. CDR1 is SGHNT, CDR2 YENEEA, per germline. Primers included in the PCR were 60 Vbeta and 13 Jbeta primers. The repertoire was sequenced with immunoSEQ multiplex PCR; TCRdb's copy has only in-frame clones and lacks some. The ten top clones account for about 2.2%, within a sample of 160,000 or so clones. Study-wide results and limits: According to a later analysis, donors in an Asian-associated ancestry cluster reportedly had fewer N-insertions than the roughly 670-donor mean. Segments of the TCR beta V type were, in most cases, productive about 87% or about 30% of the time in an earlier analysis. It was confirmed in vitro that a few of the CMV-associated chains were specific for CMV antigens.

The receptor was isolated from a man aged 30 to 45 in good health and CMV-seronegative. The sequenced sample was PBMCs. The rearrangement joins TRBV11-3 to TRBJ2-3; 13 nucleotides match TRBD2. The CDR3: CASSSGLAGAHTQYF. The CDR3 coding sequence is TGTGCCAGCAGCTCCGGACTAGCGGGAGCCCATACGCAGTATTTT.